This T cell receptor beta chain comes out of a study of blood T cells in healthy people across ages. In this sample, this clonotype turned up a few times. V was trimmed by 6 bases and J by 5 bases, leaving 11 bases between them. This CDR3 comprises 12 residues. Germline V gene sequence: CDR1 SQVTM, CDR2 ANQGSEA. Next came a second PCR, run for roughly 7 to 12 cycles, which used a sample-barcoded 5' primer along with a J-beta primer mix. From each sample, at least 2.5 million paired-end reads containing CDR3 were obtained. TCRdb fed the 5' RACE reads into MiXCR, producing one record per CDR3 protein. The data contain roughly 1 million distinct CDR3 sequences, under 30% of them singletons. This sample was shared with a second study, whose subject was T cells of mothers and their children.

The chain recombines TRBV29-1 with TRBJ2-1; TRBD2 is a possible D gene (5 bases). The sample consisted of blood. The sequence was obtained from a girl aged 2-10 years in good health. DNA of the CDR3: TGCAGCGTGGAGGTGTTGGACAATGAGCAGTTCTTC. It specifies CSVEVLDNEQFF.